Listed here are 14 T cell receptor beta chains from one sample, sequenced in a study of cytomegalovirus exposure and HLA in healthy donors. The primer mix had 60 Vbeta and 13 Jbeta primers. Sequencing used immunoSEQ multiplex PCR; TCRdb keeps in-frame clones, though not all of them. Recorded here are some 200,000 clones; the top ten clones represent 1.1%. Sequenced: PBMCs. The origin of the receptors is a girl aged 2-10 years in good health and CMV-seropositive.

This sequence joins TRBV19 and TRBJ2-3; 9 bases align to TRBD1. CDR3 length: 16 residues. Trimming took 5 bases from V and 4 from J; bases not matched to a gene: 10. Germline V lookup: CDR1 LNHDA, CDR2 SQIVND (reference sequence). The CDR3 reads CASSELNRGPSDTQYF. The CDR3, as DNA: TGTGCCAGTAGTGAGCTAAACAGGGGGCCATCAGATACGCAGTATTTT.

The rearrangement uses TRBV19 and TRBJ2-7; 8 bases align to TRBD2. This CDR3 has 16 amino acids. Trimming at V came to 5 bases and at J to 3 bases, leaving 12 bases not matched to a gene. Germline-derived CDR1 and CDR2 are LNHDA and SQIVND (reference sequence). The chain's CDR3 is CASSPWVREGFYEQYF. CDR3 sequence (DNA): TGTGCCAGTAGTCCTTGGGTCCGGGAGGGCTTCTACGAGCAGTACTTC.

The rearrangement joins TRBV5-5 to TRBJ2-5; D possibly corresponds to TRBD1 (6 bases). The germline CDR1 and CDR2 sequences are SGHKS and YYEKEE (reference sequence). The CDR3 contains 16 residues. Trimming removed 2 bases at V and 3 bases at J, with 17 bases between. The CDR3 region has the DNA TGTGCCAGCAGCTTCGCAGGGGCAACGTACAAAGAGACCCAGTACTTC. Amino acid sequence: CASSFAGATYKETQYF.

The V gene is TRBV4-2, the J gene TRBJ1-5; the D gene is possibly TRBD1 (5 bases). The V end lost 2 bases, the J end lost 12 bases, and 23 bases lay between the germline ends. Germline V gene sequence: CDR1 LGHNA, CDR2 YNFKEQ. The CDR3 has 16 amino acids. DNA for the CDR3: TGTGCCAGCAGCCAATCGGCGGGGCAGGGAGGTGGGTACCAGCATTTT. This gives the protein CASSQSAGQGGGYQHF.

The V and J genes are TRBV10-1 and TRBJ2-3, with 7 bases that match TRBD2. In germline, CDR1 is WNHNN, CDR2 SYGVQD (reference sequence). This CDR3 comprises 16 residues. Trimming cost V 2 bases and J 2 bases; bases outside gene matches: 7. CDR3 sequence reads: CASSETPAGPTDTQYF. CDR3 bases: TGCGCCAGCAGTGAGACTCCAGCGGGACCCACAGATACGCAGTATTTT.

The chain carries TRBV19 and TRBJ2-1; D is unresolved. V dropped 3 bases and J dropped 4 bases, with 4 bases sitting between them. CDR1 is LNHDA, CDR2 SQIVND, per germline (reference sequence). The CDR3 covers 12 residues. CDR3 in amino acids: CASSIIYNEQFF. DNA for the CDR3: TGTGCCAGTAGTATCATTTACAATGAGCAGTTCTTC.

Notes on this clone: One end of the junction varies from germline; a read error may be responsible. The chain has TRBV5-4 and TRBJ1-1; TRBD1 might be the D (6 bases). The CDR3 sequence is 15 residues long. Germline loops: CDR1 SGHNT, CDR2 YYREEE (reference sequence). The CDR3 is CASSGNRVLNIEAFF. DNA of the CDR3: TGTGCCAGCAGCGGAAACAGGGTATTGAACATTGAAGCTTTCTTT.

The gene calls are TRBV5-4 and TRBJ1-5, with D possibly matching TRBD1 (6 bases). There are 13 residues in the CDR3. The V gene lost 4 bases and the J gene lost 4 bases, with 9 bases spanning the gap. The germline V gene encodes CDR1 SGHNT and CDR2 YYREEE (reference sequence). The CDR3 protein is CASSDQGNQPQHF. The DNA of the CDR3 is TGTGCCAGCAGCGATCAGGGGAATCAGCCCCAGCATTTT.

This chain links TRBV7-6 with TRBJ2-2; D is perhaps TRBD2 (6 bases). The V and J ends lost 5 bases and 6 bases respectively, with 19 bases between them. CDR3 length: 16 residues. Germline V gene lookup returns CDR1 SGHVS and CDR2 FNYEAQ. CDR3 nucleotides: TGTGCCAGCAGCACCAACCCGGGACTCAGGGCCGGGGAGCTGTTTTTT. Encoded protein: CASSTNPGLRAGELFF.

V is TRBV28 and J is TRBJ1-1; no clear D. The germline CDR1 and CDR2 sequences are MDHEN and SYDVKM. CDR3 length: 11 residues. The V end was cut by 9 bases, the J end by 5 bases, with 10 bases between. The CDR3 spells CASKTVTEAFF. As DNA, the CDR3 is TGTGCCAGTAAAACGGTTACTGAAGCTTTCTTT.

The J gene is TRBJ2-7, the V gene TRBV28, with 8 bases lining up with TRBD2. The CDR3 has 16 residues. After removal of 3 bases from V and 4 bases from J, the junction contained 11 bases not matched to a gene. Germline CDR1 MDHEN, CDR2 SYDVKM. CDR3 sequence: CASSLWREAPGYEQYF. In DNA form, the CDR3 reads TGTGCCAGCAGTTTGTGGCGGGAGGCCCCAGGATACGAGCAGTACTTC.

This chain's CDR3 is CASSDSGLASPLSYNEQFF. The CDR3 nucleotides are TGTGCCAGCAGTGACTCGGGACTAGCGTCTCCCCTCTCCTACAATGAGCAGTTCTTC. This sequence joins TRBV6-4 and TRBJ2-1; 10 bases align to TRBD2. Germline trimming cut 0 bases from V and 0 bases from J; bases unmatched to any gene: 8. CDR1 and CDR2 from the germline V gene are MRHNA and SNTAGT. CDR3 length equals 19 residues.

V and J are TRBV7-3 and TRBJ2-5, with 9 positions matching TRBD2. The closer fit of TRBJ2-7 to the DNA end suggests the J call may be wrong. This CDR3 contains 13 residues. Germline CDR1 SGHTA, CDR2 FQGTGA. The CDR3 region is CASSLAGTYEQYF. CDR3 nucleotides: TGTGCCAGCAGCCTAGCGGGAACCTACGAGCAGTACTTC.

The genes are TRBV6-6 and TRBJ2-1; D is ambiguous. Germline V gene data show CDR1 as MNHNY and CDR2 as SVGAGI (reference sequence). V lost 2 bases and J lost 0, with 8 bases in between. CDR3 length: 15 residues. CDR3 loop: CASSYAESSYNEQFF. As DNA, the CDR3 is TGTGCCAGCAGTTACGCGGAGAGCTCCTACAATGAGCAGTTCTTC.